The 10 T cell receptor beta chains below were found in one sample sequenced in a study of PD-L1 blockade in urothelial cancer. Sequencing used immunoSEQ multiplex PCR; TCRdb keeps in-frame clones, though not all of them. Of about 84,000 clones in the sample, roughly 82% were seen once. The source material was PBMCs, sampled around atezolizumab (anti-PD-L1) treatment. These receptors originate from a man aged 70 or older with urothelial cancer.

This clone was seen repeatedly, ten times or more. The V gene is TRBV4-3, the J gene TRBJ1-2; 8 bases fit TRBD1. V gave up 6 bases and J gave up 7 bases; unmatched junction bases: 10. Germline CDR1 LGHNA, CDR2 YSLEER. The CDR3 spans 14 residues. The CDR3 reads CASSATGATGGYTF. The CDR3 nucleotides read TGCGCCAGCAGTGCGACAGGGGCAACGGGTGGCTACACCTTC.

This clone was observed once. The gene calls are TRBV6-1 and TRBJ2-1; D is perhaps TRBD1 (5 bases). CDR1 MNHNS and CDR2 SASEGT come from the germline V gene. V was cut by 7 bases and J by 2 bases, with 9 bases left in between. This CDR3 has 13 residues. As DNA, the CDR3 is TGTGCCAGCAACAAGGACACCTACAATGAGCAGTTCTTC. As protein: CASNKDTYNEQFF.

About this clone: Just one base apart from a much larger clone, this may be a read error. The chain is built from TRBV7-9 and TRBJ2-1; D is uncertain. The CDR3 runs to 13 residues. In germline, CDR1 is SEHNR, CDR2 FQNEAQ (reference sequence). The V and J ends lost 1 base and 4 bases respectively, with 5 bases between them. CDR3 residues: CASSLDGYNEQFF. CDR3 DNA sequence: TGTGCCAGCAGCTTAGACGGGTACAATGAGCAGTTCTTC. Full variable domain (outside the CDR3, taken from reference TRBV7-9 and TRBJ2-1): DTGVSQNPRHKITKRGQNVTFRCDPISEHNRLYWYRQTLGQGPEFLTYFQNEAQLEKSRLLSDRFSAERPKGSFSTLEIQRTEQGDSAMYLCASSLDGYNEQFFGPGTRLTVL.

This clone was seen a few times. V usage is TRBV11-3 and J usage is TRBJ1-1, with 8 bases lining up with TRBD1. This CDR3 spans 17 amino acids. Unmatched junction bases numbered 9, after V lost 3 bases and J lost 0 bases. The germline V gene encodes CDR1 SGHNT and CDR2 YENEEA. The CDR3 is CASSFRTGPTMNTEAFF. The CDR3 coding sequence is TGTGCCAGCAGCTTTCGGACAGGGCCGACTATGAACACTGAAGCTTTCTTT.

This sequence joins TRBV6-1 and TRBJ2-7, with a weak D call TRBD2 (6 bases). Germline lookup yields CDR1 MNHNS and CDR2 SASEGT. Deletions cut 2 bases from V and 2 bases from J, with 13 bases between. The CDR3 covers 15 residues. CDR3 region: CASSEPGTPPYEQYF. The CDR3 region has the DNA TGTGCCAGCAGTGAACCGGGGACTCCTCCCTACGAGCAGTACTTC.

The chain joins TRBV5-5 to TRBJ2-3, with 7 bases matching TRBD2. The CDR3 is 14 residues long. Germline trimming cut 0 bases from V and 9 bases from J; bases unmatched to any gene: 7. CDR1 and CDR2 from the germline V gene are SGHKS and YYEKEE (reference sequence). The CDR3 loop reads CASSLEAGSLTQYF. In nucleotides, the CDR3 is TGTGCCAGCAGCTTGGAAGCGGGGTCATTAACGCAGTATTTT.

V usage is TRBV6-1 and J usage is TRBJ1-5; 9 bases are shared with TRBD1. This CDR3 contains 15 residues. Germline V gives CDR1 MNHNS, CDR2 SASEGT. The trim removed 2 bases at V and 4 bases at J, leaving 3 bases unmatched. In nucleotides, the CDR3 is TGTGCCAGCAGTGAACCCGACAGGGGGAATCAGCCCCAGCATTTT. It translates to CASSEPDRGNQPQHF.

The rearrangement uses TRBV11-1 and TRBJ2-1, with 11 bases aligning to TRBD2. Germline CDR1 is SGHAT and CDR2 is FQDESV (reference sequence). J gave up 10 bases and V 0 bases, and 8 bases lay outside the gene matches. CDR3 size: 16 residues. The CDR3 DNA is TGTGCCAGCAGCTTAGCGACAACTAGCGGGGGCCTCGAGCAGTTCTTC. Its protein is CASSLATTSGGLEQFF.

This clone was counted once. This rearrangement joins TRBV6-5 to TRBJ2-1; 9 bases align to TRBD2. Germline V gene sequence: CDR1 MNHEY, CDR2 SVGAGI. J was trimmed by 4 bases and V by 5 bases; bases with no gene match: 6. The CDR3 is 15 residues long. CDR3 amino acids: CASSPGLALYNEQFF. In DNA, the CDR3 is TGTGCCAGCAGTCCGGGACTAGCCCTTTACAATGAGCAGTTCTTC.

In its sample, this clone was seen a few times. The chain uses TRBV4-2 and TRBJ1-1; D remains ambiguous. The CDR3 totals 16 residues. Per germline, CDR1 LGHNA and CDR2 YNFKEQ. V was pared by 0 bases and J by 0 bases, with 11 bases between. The CDR3 DNA is TGTGCCAGCAGCCAAGAAGGCGGCAGAATGAACACTGAAGCTTTCTTT. It encodes CASSQEGGRMNTEAFF.